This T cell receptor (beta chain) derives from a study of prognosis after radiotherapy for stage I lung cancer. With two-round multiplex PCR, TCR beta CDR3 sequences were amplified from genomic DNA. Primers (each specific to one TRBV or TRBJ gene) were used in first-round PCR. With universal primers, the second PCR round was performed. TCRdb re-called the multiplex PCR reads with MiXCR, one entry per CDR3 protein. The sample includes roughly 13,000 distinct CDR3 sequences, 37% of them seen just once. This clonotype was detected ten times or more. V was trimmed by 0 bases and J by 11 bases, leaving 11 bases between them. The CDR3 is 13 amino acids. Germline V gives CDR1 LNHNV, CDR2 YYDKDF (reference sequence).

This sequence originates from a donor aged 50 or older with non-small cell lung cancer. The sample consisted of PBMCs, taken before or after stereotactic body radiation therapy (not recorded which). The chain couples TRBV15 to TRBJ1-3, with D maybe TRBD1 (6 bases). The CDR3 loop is CATSRDRGWAIYF. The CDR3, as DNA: TGTGCCACCAGCAGAGACAGGGGTTGGGCCATATATTTT.